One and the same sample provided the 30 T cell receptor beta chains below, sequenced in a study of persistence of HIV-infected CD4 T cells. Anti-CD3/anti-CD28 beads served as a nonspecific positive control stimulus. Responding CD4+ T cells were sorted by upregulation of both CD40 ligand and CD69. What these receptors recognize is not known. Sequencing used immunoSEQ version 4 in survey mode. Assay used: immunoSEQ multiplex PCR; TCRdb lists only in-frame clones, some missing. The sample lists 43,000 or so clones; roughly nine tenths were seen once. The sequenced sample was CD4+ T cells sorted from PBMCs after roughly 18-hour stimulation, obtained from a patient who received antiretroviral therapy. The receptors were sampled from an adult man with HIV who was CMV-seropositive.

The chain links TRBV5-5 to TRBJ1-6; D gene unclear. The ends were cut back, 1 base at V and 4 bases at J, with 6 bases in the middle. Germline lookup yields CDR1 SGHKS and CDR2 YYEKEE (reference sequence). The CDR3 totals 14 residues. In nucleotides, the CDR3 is TGTGCCAGCAGCTTGAGGGATTATAATTCACCCCTCCACTTT. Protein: CASSLRDYNSPLHF.

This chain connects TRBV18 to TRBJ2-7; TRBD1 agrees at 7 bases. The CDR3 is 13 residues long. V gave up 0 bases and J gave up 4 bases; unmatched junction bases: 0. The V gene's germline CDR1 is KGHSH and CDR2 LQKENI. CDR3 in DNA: TGTGCCAGCTCACCACCGGGACAGTACGAGCAGTACTTC. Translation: CASSPPGQYEQYF.

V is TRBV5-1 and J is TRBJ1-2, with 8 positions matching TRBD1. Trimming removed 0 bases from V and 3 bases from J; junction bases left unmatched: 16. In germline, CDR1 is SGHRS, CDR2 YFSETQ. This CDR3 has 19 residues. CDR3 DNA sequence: TGCGCCAGCAGCTTGGGACCGGGACAGGAGCTGTCAGCCTACTATGGCTACACCTTC. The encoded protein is CASSLGPGQELSAYYGYTF.

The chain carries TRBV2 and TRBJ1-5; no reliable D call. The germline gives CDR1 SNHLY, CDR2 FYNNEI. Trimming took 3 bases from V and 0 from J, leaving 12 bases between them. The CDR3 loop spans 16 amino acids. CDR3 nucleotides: TGTGCCAGCAGTGATCCAGAAGGACCTAGCAATCAGCCCCAGCATTTT. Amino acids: CASSDPEGPSNQPQHF.

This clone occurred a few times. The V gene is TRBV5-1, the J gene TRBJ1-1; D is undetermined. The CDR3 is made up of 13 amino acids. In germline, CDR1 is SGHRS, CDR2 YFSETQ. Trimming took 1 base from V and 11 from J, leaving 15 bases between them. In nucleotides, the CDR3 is TGCGCCAGCAGCTTGCGTGCCGACGGAAGGGCTTTCTTT. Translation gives CASSLRADGRAFF.

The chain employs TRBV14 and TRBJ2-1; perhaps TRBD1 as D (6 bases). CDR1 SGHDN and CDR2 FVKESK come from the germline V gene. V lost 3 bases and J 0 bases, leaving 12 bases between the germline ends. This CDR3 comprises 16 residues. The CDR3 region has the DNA TGTGCCAGCAGCCACCACACAGGGAGCTCCTACAATGAGCAGTTCTTC. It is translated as CASSHHTGSSYNEQFF.

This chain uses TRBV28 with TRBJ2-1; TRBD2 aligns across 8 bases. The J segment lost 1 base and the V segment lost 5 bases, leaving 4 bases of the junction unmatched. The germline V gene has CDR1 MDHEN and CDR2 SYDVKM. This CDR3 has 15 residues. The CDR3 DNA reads TGTGCCAGCAGTCTAGAGCGGGGGTCCTACAATGAGCAGTTCTTC. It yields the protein CASSLERGSYNEQFF.

The CDR3, as DNA: TGTGCCAGCAGTGAATTTCGGGGCTCAAATCAGCCCCAGCATTTT. Translating it yields CASSEFRGSNQPQHF. The chain carries TRBV6-1 and TRBJ1-5; D might be TRBD1 (5 bases). This CDR3 comprises 15 residues. The V gene lost 2 bases and the J gene lost 4 bases, with 12 bases spanning the gap. The germline gives CDR1 MNHNS, CDR2 SASEGT.

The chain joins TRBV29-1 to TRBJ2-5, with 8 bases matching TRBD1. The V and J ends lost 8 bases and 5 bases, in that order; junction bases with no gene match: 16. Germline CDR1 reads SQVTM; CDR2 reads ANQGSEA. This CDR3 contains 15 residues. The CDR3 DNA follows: TGCAGCACTCAACTAGGGCAGGGGGCTGGGGAGACCCAGTACTTC. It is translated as CSTQLGQGAGETQYF.

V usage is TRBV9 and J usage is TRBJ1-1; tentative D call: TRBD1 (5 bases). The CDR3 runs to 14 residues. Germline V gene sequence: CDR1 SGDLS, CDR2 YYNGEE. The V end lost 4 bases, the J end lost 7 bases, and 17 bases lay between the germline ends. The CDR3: CASSPGGGAVEAFF. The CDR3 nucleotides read TGTGCCAGCAGCCCGGGGGGAGGGGCTGTTGAAGCTTTCTTT.

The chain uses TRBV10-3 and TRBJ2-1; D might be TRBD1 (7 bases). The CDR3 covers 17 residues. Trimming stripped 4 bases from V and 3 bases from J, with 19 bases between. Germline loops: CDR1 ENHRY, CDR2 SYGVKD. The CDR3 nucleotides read TGTGCCATCAGTGGAATGTTGGGGCAGGGGGGCTACAATGAGCAGTTCTTC. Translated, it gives CAISGMLGQGGYNEQFF.

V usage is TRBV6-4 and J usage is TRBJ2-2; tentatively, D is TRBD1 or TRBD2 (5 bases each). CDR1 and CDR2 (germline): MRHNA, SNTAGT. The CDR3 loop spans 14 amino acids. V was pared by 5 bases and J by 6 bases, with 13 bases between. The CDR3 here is CASSFQGPAGELFF. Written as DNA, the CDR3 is TGTGCCAGCAGTTTCCAGGGACCGGCCGGGGAGCTGTTTTTT.

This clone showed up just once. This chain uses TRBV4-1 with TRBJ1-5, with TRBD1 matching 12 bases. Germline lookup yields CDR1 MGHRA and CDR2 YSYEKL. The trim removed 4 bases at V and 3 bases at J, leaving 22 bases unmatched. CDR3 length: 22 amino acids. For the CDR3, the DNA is TGCGCCAGCAGCCCTACCACCACCGGGACAGGGGGCAAGAATTTTCTCAATCAGCCCCAGCATTTT. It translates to CASSPTTTGTGGKNFLNQPQHF.

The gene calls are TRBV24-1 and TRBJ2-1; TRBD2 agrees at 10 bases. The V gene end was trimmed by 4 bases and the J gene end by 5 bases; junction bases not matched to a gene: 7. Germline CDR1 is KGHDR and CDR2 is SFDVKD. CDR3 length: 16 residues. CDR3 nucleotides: TGTGCCACCAGTGAACCCCGACTAGCGGGTAACAATGAGCAGTTCTTC. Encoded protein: CATSEPRLAGNNEQFF.

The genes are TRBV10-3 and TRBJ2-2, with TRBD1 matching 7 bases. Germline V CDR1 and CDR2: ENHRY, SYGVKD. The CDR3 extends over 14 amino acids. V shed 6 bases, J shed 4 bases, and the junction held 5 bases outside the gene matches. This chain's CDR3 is CAIRGQDRTGELFF. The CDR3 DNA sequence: TGTGCCATCAGAGGACAGGACCGCACCGGGGAGCTGTTTTTT.

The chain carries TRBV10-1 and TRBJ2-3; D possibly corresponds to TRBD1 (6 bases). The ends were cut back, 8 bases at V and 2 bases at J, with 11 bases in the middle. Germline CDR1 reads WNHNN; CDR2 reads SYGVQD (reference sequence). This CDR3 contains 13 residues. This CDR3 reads CASSRGNTDTQYF. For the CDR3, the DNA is TGCGCCAGCTCCAGGGGAAACACAGATACGCAGTATTTT.

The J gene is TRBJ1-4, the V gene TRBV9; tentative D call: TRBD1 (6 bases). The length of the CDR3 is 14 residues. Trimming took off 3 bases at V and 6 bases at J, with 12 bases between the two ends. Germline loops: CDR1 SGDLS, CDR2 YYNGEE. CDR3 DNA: TGTGCCAGCAGCGGTTCCGACAGGCATGAAAAACTGTTTTTT. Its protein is CASSGSDRHEKLFF.

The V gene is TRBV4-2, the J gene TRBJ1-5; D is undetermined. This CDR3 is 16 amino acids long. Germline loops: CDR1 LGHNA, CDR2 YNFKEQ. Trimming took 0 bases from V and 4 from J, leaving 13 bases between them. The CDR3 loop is CASSQDEGRRNQPQHF. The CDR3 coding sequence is TGTGCCAGCAGCCAAGATGAAGGTCGCAGGAATCAGCCCCAGCATTTT.

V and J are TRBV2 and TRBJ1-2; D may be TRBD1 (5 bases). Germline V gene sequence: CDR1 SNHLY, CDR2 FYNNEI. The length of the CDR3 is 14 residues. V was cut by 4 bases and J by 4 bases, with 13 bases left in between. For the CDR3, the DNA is TGTGCCAGCAGTGTTGAGAGGGGTGGCTATGGCTACACCTTC. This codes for CASSVERGGYGYTF.

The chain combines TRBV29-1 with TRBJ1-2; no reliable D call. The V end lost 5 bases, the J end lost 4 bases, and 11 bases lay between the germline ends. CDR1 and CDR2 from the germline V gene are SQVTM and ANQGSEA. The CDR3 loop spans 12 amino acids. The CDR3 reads CSVHPPGYGYTF. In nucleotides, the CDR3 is TGCAGCGTTCACCCACCGGGCTATGGCTACACCTTC.

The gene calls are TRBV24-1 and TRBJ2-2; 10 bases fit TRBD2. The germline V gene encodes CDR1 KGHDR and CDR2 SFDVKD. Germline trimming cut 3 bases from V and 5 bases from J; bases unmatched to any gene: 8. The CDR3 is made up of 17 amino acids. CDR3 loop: CATSDIAGGSPTGELFF. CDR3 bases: TGTGCCACCAGTGATATAGCGGGGGGCAGTCCAACCGGGGAGCTGTTTTTT.

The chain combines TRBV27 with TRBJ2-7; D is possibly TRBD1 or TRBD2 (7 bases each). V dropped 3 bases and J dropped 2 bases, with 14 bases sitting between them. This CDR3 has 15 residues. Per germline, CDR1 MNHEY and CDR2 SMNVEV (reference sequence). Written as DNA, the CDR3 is TGTGCCAGCAGTTTGGGAGGGGGCGGTACCTACGAGCAGTACTTC. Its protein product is CASSLGGGGTYEQYF.

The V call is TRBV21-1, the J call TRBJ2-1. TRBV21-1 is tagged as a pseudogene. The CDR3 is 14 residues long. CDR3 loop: CATSRGPLYNEQFF. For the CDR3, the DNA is TGTGCCACCTCCCGGGGACCTCTCTACAATGAGCAGTTCTTC.

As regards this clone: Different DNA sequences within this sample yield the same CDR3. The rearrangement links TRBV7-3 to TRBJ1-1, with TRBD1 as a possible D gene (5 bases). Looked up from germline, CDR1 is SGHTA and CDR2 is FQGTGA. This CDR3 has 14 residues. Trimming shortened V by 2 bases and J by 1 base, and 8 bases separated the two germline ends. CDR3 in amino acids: CASSLGGGNTEAFF. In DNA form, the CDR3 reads TGTGCCAGCAGCTTAGGGGGAGGGAACACTGAAGCTTTCTTT.

The CDR3 nucleotides are TGTGCCAGCAGTGAGGGTCCCCTCCAGCCCCAGCATTTT. Translation: CASSEGPLQPQHF. The chain employs TRBV6-1 and TRBJ1-5; D remains ambiguous. CDR1 and CDR2 (germline): MNHNS, SASEGT. This CDR3 has 13 residues. V lost 3 bases, J lost 7 bases, and 10 bases lay in between.

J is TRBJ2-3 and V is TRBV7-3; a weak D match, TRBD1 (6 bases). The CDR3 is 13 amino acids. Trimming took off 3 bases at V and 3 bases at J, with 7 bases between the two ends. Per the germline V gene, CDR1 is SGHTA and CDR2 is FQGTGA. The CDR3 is CASSFTGTDTQYF. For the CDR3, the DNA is TGTGCCAGCAGCTTCACAGGGACAGATACGCAGTATTTT.

The CDR3 DNA sequence: TGTGCCAGCTCACCGGGGACCGAGGATGGGAATGAAAAACTGTTTTTT. Its translation is CASSPGTEDGNEKLFF. The genes are TRBV18 and TRBJ1-4; D might be TRBD1 (5 bases). In germline, CDR1 is KGHSH, CDR2 LQKENI. The CDR3 totals 16 residues. V was clipped by 3 bases and J by 5 bases, with 16 bases between them.

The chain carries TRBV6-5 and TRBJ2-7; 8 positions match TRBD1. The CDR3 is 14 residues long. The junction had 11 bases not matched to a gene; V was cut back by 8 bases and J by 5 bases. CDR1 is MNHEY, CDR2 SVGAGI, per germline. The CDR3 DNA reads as TGTGCCAGCGTCGATACGACAGGGGTACACGAGCAGTACTTC. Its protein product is CASVDTTGVHEQYF.

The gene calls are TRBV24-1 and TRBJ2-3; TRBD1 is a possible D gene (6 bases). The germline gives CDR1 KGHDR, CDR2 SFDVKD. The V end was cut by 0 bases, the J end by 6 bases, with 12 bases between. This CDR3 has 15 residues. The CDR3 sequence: CATSDLQVGADTQYF. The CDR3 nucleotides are TGTGCCACCAGTGATTTGCAGGTGGGGGCGGATACGCAGTATTTT.

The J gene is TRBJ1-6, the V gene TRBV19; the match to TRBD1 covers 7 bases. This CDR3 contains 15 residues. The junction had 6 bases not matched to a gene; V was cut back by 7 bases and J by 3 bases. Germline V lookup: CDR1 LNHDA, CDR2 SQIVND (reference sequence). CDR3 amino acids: CASTERTGYNSPLHF. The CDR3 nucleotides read TGTGCCAGTACTGAAAGGACAGGCTATAATTCACCCCTCCACTTT. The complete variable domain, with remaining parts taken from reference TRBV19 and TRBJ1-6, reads DGGITQSPKYLFRKEGQNVTLSCEQNLNHDAMYWYRQDPGQGLRLIYYSQIVNDFQKGDIAEGYSVSREKKESFPLTVTSAQKNPTAFYLCASTERTGYNSPLHFGNGTRLTVT.